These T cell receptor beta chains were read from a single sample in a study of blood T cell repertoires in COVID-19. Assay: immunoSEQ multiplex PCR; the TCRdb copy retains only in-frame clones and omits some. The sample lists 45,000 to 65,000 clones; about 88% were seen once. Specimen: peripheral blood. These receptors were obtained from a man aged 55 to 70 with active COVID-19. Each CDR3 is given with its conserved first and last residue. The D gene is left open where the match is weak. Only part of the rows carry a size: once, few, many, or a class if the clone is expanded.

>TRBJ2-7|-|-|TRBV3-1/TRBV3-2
TGTGCCAGCAGCCAAGCGCGGTTCTACGAGCAGTACTTC
CASSQARFYEQYF
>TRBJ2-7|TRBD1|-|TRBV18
TGTGCCAGCTCACCACAGGGACAGAGCTACGAGCAGTACTTC
CASSPQGQSYEQYF
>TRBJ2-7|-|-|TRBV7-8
TGTGCCAGCAGCCCCGCCAGTTGGGAGAGATCCTACGAGCAGTACTTC
CASSPASWERSYEQYF
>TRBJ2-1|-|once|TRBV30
TGTGCCTGGAGTGCCGCCGGGAGCCCGACTAGGGAGCAGTTCTTC
CAWSAAGSPTREQFF
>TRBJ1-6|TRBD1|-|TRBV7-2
TGTGCCAGCAGCCCCCGGACAGGGAGCTCCTATAATTCACCCCTCCACTTT
CASSPRTGSSYNSPLHF
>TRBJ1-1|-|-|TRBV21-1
TGTGCCAGCAGCATCCCGGGGACTGAAGCTTTCTTT
CASSIPGTEAFF
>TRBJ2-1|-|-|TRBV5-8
TGTGCCAGCAGCTTGGGATCTGCGAACTACAATGAGCAGTTCTTC
CASSLGSANYNEQFF
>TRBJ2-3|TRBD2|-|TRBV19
TGTGCCAGTAGTATTGGGTTAGCGGGAGGTACAGATACGCAGTATTTT
CASSIGLAGGTDTQYF
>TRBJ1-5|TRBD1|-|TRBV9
TGTGCCAGCAGCACCGGACAGGGGGGTTATAGCAATCAGCCCCAGCATTTT
CASSTGQGGYSNQPQHF
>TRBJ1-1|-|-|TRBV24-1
TGTGCCACCAGTGATTCTCAGGGGAACACTGAAGCTTTCTTT
CATSDSQGNTEAFF
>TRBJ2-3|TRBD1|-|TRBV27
TGTGCCAGCAGTCCCCTAGACAGGGTGACAGATACGCAGTATTTT
CASSPLDRVTDTQYF
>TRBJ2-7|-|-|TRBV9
TGTGCCAGCAGCGTAGGAGTAGGGGGCTACGAGCAGTACTTC
CASSVGVGGYEQYF
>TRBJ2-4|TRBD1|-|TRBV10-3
TGTGCCATCAGTGATCCCGGGACAGGGGGTAAAAACATTCAGTACTTC
CAISDPGTGGKNIQYF
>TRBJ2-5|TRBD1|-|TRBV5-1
TGCGCCAGCAGCTTGGTTCAGGGGGCAGGAGAGACCCAGTACTTC
CASSLVQGAGETQYF
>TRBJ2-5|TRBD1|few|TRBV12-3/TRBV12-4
TGTGCCAGCAGTTTCACAGGGGTAGAGACCCAGTACTTC
CASSFTGVETQYF
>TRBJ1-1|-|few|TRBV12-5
TGTGCTAGTGGTTTGGTGACCTCAGGGAACACTGAAGCTTTCTTT
CASGLVTSGNTEAFF
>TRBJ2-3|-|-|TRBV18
TGTGCCAGCTCTCTACTCGGGGGCACAGATACGCAGTATTTT
CASSLLGGTDTQYF
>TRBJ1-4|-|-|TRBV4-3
TGCGCCAGCAGCCAAGGGGCAGGTCGGATAGGTGAAAAACTGTTTTTT
CASSQGAGRIGEKLFF
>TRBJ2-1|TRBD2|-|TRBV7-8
TGTGCCAGCAGCTCGATCAGCGGGAGGGTTAATGAGCAGTTCTTC
CASSSISGRVNEQFF
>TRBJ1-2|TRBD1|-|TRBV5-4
TGTGCCGGTACAGGGGCCAACTATGGCTACACCTTC
CAGTGANYGYTF
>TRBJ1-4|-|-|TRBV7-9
TGTGCCAGCAGCTTAGCTCTAGCTAATGAAAAACTGTTTTTT
CASSLALANEKLFF
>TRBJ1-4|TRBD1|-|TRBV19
TGTGCCAGTAGTATTGGAGGGACAGGGGATGAAAAACTGTTTTTT
CASSIGGTGDEKLFF
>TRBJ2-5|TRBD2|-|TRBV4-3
TGCGCCAGCATCATGTTTAGTTGGGTTGGGAGGGAAGAGACCCAGTACTTC
CASIMFSWVGREETQYF
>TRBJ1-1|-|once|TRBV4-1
TGCGCCAGCAGCCAGACAGGACCCAAAGCTTTCTTT
CASSQTGPKAFF
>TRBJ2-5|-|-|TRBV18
TGTGCCAGCTCACCACAACGGGAGTGGGGAGAGACCCAGTACTTC
CASSPQREWGETQYF
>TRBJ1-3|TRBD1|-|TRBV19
TGTGCCAGTAGTACGACCGGGGACAGGGGATGGGAACTTGGAAACACCATATATTTT
CASSTTGDRGWELGNTIYF
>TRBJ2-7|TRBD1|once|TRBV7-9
TGTGCCAGCAGCTTCGGACAGGGTGGAGAGCAGTACTTC
CASSFGQGGEQYF
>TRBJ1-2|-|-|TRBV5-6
TGTGCCAGCAGCTTGGCAGGGAACTATGGCTACACCTTC
CASSLAGNYGYTF